This TCR beta chain was sequenced for a study of blood T cell repertoires in COVID-19. Germline V gene sequence: CDR1 MNHEY, CDR2 SVGAGI. This CDR3 has 12 residues. V gave up 2 bases and J gave up 3 bases, with 5 bases separating them. This clone was counted a few times. Generated by immunoSEQ multiplex PCR, the TCRdb table keeps only in-frame clones and is missing some. This table holds under 80,000 clones, approximately 73% found once. This chain uses TRBV6-5 with TRBJ2-7, with D possibly matching TRBD1 (5 bases). The sample consisted of peripheral blood. The sequence derives from a man aged 55-75 years with COVID-19, enrolled during active disease. The CDR3 sequence: CASSYTGYEQYF. The DNA for the CDR3 is TGTGCCAGCAGTTACACAGGCTACGAGCAGTACTTC.